Detailed here is one T cell receptor beta chain. This entry is derived from a study of blood T cell repertoires in COVID-19. On the study more broadly: The cDNA or gDNA used as material had been derived from T cells, B-cell-depleted T cells, or PBMCs.

Profiling relied on immunoSEQ multiplex PCR, and the TCRdb table lists in-frame clones only, not all of them. This table holds 54,000 or so clones, about 79% found once. This CDR3 has 15 residues. V trimming: 2 bases; J trimming: 8 bases; junction bases outside the gene matches: 11. CDR1 and CDR2 (germline): LGHNA, YSLEER. The receptor comes from an older man with COVID-19, enrolled during active disease. The gene calls are TRBV4-3 and TRBJ1-2, with 7 bases matching TRBD1. The sequenced sample was peripheral blood. This CDR3 reads CASSQPGQAVWGYTF. CDR3 bases: TGCGCCAGCAGCCAACCCGGACAGGCTGTTTGGGGCTACACCTTC.